This TCR beta chain originates from a study of T cell responses to AZD1222 COVID-19 vaccine. This clone was observed a handful of times. Its target is not known. CDR1 SGHRS and CDR2 YFSETQ come from the germline V gene. The CDR3 length is 15 residues. V was clipped by 0 bases and J by 5 bases; unmatched bases: 6. Study findings and constraints: Dominant at 160-218 and 743-854, vaccine-associated CD4 TCRs also spanned spike. Clonal diversity was possibly underestimated, and white British individuals and females predominated among donors. Repertoires were collected only later (after the peak T cell response had occurred).

TCRdb keeps only in-frame clones here, not all; method: immunoSEQ multiplex PCR. The sample includes about 190,000 clones, around nine tenths of them seen just once. The J gene is TRBJ1-1, the V gene TRBV5-1; 8 positions match TRBD1. This sequence was found in an adult who received the MenACWY meningococcal vaccine as a control. The sample here was peripheral blood, taken 28 days after the second dose of the MenACWY control vaccine. The CDR3 here is CASSLAGQGWTEAFF. CDR3 nucleotides: TGCGCCAGCAGCTTGGCCGGACAGGGCTGGACTGAAGCTTTCTTT.